One sample yielded the 17 T cell receptor beta chains listed below, sequenced in a study of Graves' ophthalmopathy and Graves' hyperthyroidism. Amplifying from RNA transcripts, the study obtained TCR beta CDR3 regions. Amplification began with first-round RT-PCR using HTBI primers, then second-round multiplex PCR was performed. One entry per CDR3 protein results from TCRdb running MiXCR on the multiplex PCR reads. The table includes over 500,000 distinct CDR3 sequences, about 24% detected once. Sequencing used peripheral blood. The source of these receptors is a woman between 18 and 29 years old with stable Graves' hyperthyroidism. Some clones in this sample may be carry-over from other donors' samples.

This clonotype was counted many times. This may arise from a read error, as a much more abundant clone is one base away. The V gene is TRBV12-3 or TRBV12-4, the J gene TRBJ2-2, with D possibly TRBD1 on 6 matching bases. The CDR3 totals 13 residues. This CDR3 is CASGGLNTWELFF. The CDR3 DNA is TGTGCCAGCGGGGGCCTGAACACCTGGGAGCTGTTTTTT.

In its sample, this clonotype was seen many times. The chain links TRBV20-1 to TRBJ2-5, with 13 nucleotides matching TRBD2. The CDR3 totals 20 residues. Germline CDR1 DFQATT, CDR2 SNEGSKA (reference sequence). Trimming removed 2 bases from V and 0 bases from J; junction bases left unmatched: 15. The CDR3 spells CSARPYGTSGKSANQETQYF. CDR3 bases: TGCAGTGCTAGACCATACGGGACTAGCGGGAAGTCCGCCAACCAAGAGACCCAGTACTTC.

The chain links TRBV20-1 to TRBJ1-3; weak D call: TRBD1 (5 bases). The CDR3 covers 15 residues. V was shortened by 5 bases and J by 0 bases, with 14 bases between the two germline ends. Germline V gene data show CDR1 as DFQATT and CDR2 as SNEGSKA (reference sequence). In DNA form, the CDR3 reads TGCAGTGCTCCATTCGGGGGGAGCTCTGGAAACACCATATATTTT. It encodes CSAPFGGSSGNTIYF.

This clonotype has ten or more counts. This sequence joins TRBV9 and TRBJ1-2; D is uncertain. CDR1 and CDR2 from the germline V gene are SGDLS and YYNGEE. With 0 bases removed from V and 4 bases from J, the gap between germline ends came to 13 bases. The CDR3 totals 15 residues. CDR3 DNA sequence: TGTGCCAGCAGCGTAGGGGCAGATAGTCCCTATGGCTACACCTTC. Protein: CASSVGADSPYGYTF.

In this sample, this clonotype turned up a few times. The chain employs TRBV6-2 or TRBV6-3 and TRBJ2-7, with 9 bases lining up with TRBD2. The germline CDR1 and CDR2 sequences are MNHEY and SVGEGT. The CDR3 sequence is 15 residues long. The J segment lost 0 bases and the V segment lost 7 bases, leaving 7 bases of the junction unmatched. This CDR3 reads CASNKPTSGSYEQYF. The CDR3 nucleotides are TGTGCCAGCAACAAACCGACTAGCGGCTCCTACGAGCAGTACTTC.

This clonotype has more than one count but fewer than ten. V and J are TRBV6-1 and TRBJ1-2, with D uncertain. V lost 0 bases, J lost 5 bases, and 7 bases lay in between. This CDR3 contains 13 residues. Germline-derived CDR1 and CDR2 are MNHNS and SASEGT. CDR3 in amino acids: CASSEAWLYGYTF. CDR3 DNA: TGTGCCAGCAGTGAAGCGTGGCTTTATGGCTACACCTTC.

The rearrangement uses TRBV28 and TRBJ1-1; D gene unclear. V lost 5 bases and J 5 bases, leaving 18 bases between the germline ends. Germline V gene sequence: CDR1 MDHEN, CDR2 SYDVKM. The CDR3 is made up of 15 amino acids. In DNA, the CDR3 is TGTGCCAGCAGTCAACTCCCTGAAAGGGTAACTGAAGCTTTCTTT. It specifies CASSQLPERVTEAFF.

This chain's CDR3 is CASSEELGGRETQYF. For the CDR3, the DNA is TGTGCCAGCAGTGAAGAGTTGGGCGGAAGGGAGACCCAGTACTTC. This chain joins TRBV6-1 and TRBJ2-5; D ambiguous. The CDR3 consists of 15 residues. Germline values: CDR1 MNHNS, CDR2 SASEGT. V was shortened by 1 base and J by 5 bases, with 14 bases between the two germline ends.

This clonotype was seen only a few times. The chain couples TRBV28 to TRBJ2-5; 7 bases fit TRBD2. The V segment lost 6 bases and the J segment 4 bases; nucleotides outside the gene matches: 5. Germline V gene lookup returns CDR1 MDHEN and CDR2 SYDVKM. This CDR3 has 13 residues. Written as DNA, the CDR3 is TGTGCCAGCAGCCCACTAGCGAGAGAGACCCAGTACTTC. This gives the protein CASSPLARETQYF.

This clonotype was seen many times. The chain has TRBV6-1 and TRBJ1-1, with a tentative D call TRBD1 (5 bases). CDR3 length: 13 amino acids. Trimming took off 3 bases at V and 2 bases at J, with 7 bases between the two ends. CDR1 MNHNS and CDR2 SASEGT come from the germline V gene. CDR3 nucleotide sequence: TGTGCCAGCAGTGACAGGGTTAACACTGAAGCTTTCTTT. Its translation is CASSDRVNTEAFF.

The rearrangement links TRBV28 to TRBJ1-6, with no clear D. The CDR3 is 12 residues long. The V gene lost 7 bases and the J gene lost 9 bases, with 10 bases spanning the gap. Germline V gene lookup returns CDR1 MDHEN and CDR2 SYDVKM. CDR3: CASTRAVSPLHF. CDR3 bases: TGTGCCAGCACGAGGGCGGTTTCACCCCTCCACTTT.

Points on this clonotype: A read error is possible here, since a much larger clone lies one base away. The chain couples TRBV28 to TRBJ1-2, with D perhaps matching TRBD1 (6 bases). V lost 3 bases, J lost 4 bases, and 9 bases lay in between. The CDR3 consists of 13 residues. CDR1 MDHEN and CDR2 SYDVKM come from the germline V gene. The CDR3 spells CASSLDRFYGYTF. The CDR3 bases are TGTGCCAGCAGTTTGGACAGATTCTATGGCTACACCTTC.

This clonotype has a count of ten or more. This CDR3 is CASSYRTPLGNTIYF. CDR3 bases: TGTGCCAGCAGTTATAGAACCCCCCTTGGAAACACCATATATTTT. The chain couples TRBV6-5 to TRBJ1-3; unclear D gene. The CDR3 sequence is 15 residues long. Per germline, CDR1 MNHEY and CDR2 SVGAGI. V gave up 3 bases and J gave up 3 bases, with 12 bases separating them.

The chain carries TRBV7-9 and TRBJ2-5; 8 bases are shared with TRBD1. The CDR3 runs to 13 residues. CDR1 is SEHNR and CDR2 is FQNEAQ in the germline V gene (reference sequence). V was clipped by 4 bases and J by 14 bases; unmatched bases: 12. The CDR3 region is CASSYLPQGAPYF. In nucleotides, the CDR3 is TGTGCCAGCAGCTACCTACCCCAGGGGGCCCCTTACTTC.

This clonotype was recorded many times. The rearrangement joins TRBV12-3 or TRBV12-4 to TRBJ1-6, with D uncertain. V was cut by 5 bases and J by 4 bases, with 6 bases left in between. The CDR3 has 13 amino acids. As DNA, the CDR3 is TGTGCCAGCAGTCCACAGTATAATTCACCCCTCCACTTT. Its protein product is CASSPQYNSPLHF.

This clonotype was seen many times. The chain carries TRBV20-1 and TRBJ1-6; D is uncertain. Germline CDR1 DFQATT, CDR2 SNEGSKA (reference sequence). The V gene lost 0 bases and the J gene lost 0 bases, with 6 bases spanning the gap. This CDR3 spans 15 amino acids. The CDR3 here is CSARDPSSYNSPLHF. Here the CDR3 DNA reads TGCAGTGCTAGAGATCCGTCCTCCTATAATTCACCCCTCCACTTT.

This clonotype was counted many times. The chain links TRBV20-1 to TRBJ2-7; weak D call: TRBD2 (7 bases). V was shortened by 1 base and J by 4 bases, with 20 bases between the two germline ends. The germline gives CDR1 DFQATT, CDR2 SNEGSKA (reference sequence). The length of the CDR3 is 16 residues. CDR3 amino acids: CSARGRVGGASYEQYF. Here the CDR3 DNA reads TGCAGTGCTAGAGGCCGAGTAGGGGGGGCCTCGTACGAGCAGTACTTC.